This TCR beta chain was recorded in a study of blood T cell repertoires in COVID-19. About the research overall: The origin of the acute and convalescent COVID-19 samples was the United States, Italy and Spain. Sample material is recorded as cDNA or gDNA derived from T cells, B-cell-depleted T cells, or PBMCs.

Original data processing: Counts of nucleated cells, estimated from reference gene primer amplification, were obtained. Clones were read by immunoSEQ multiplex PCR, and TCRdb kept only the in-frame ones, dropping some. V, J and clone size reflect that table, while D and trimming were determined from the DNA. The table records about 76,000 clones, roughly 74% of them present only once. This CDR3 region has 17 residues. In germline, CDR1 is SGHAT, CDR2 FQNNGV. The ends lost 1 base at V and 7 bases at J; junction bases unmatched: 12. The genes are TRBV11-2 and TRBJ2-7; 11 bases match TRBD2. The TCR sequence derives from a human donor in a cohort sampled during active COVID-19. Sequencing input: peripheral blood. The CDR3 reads CASSLVSSGRSPIEQYF. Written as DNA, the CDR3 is TGTGCCAGCAGCTTAGTTTCTAGCGGGAGGTCCCCTATAGAGCAGTACTTC.